These T cell receptor beta chains were read from a single sample in a study of cytomegalovirus exposure and HLA in healthy donors. The data were produced by immunoSEQ multiplex PCR, yet TCRdb's version contains in-frame clones alone and is incomplete. The table shows over 130,000 clones, with 88% occurring only once. Sequencing was performed on PBMCs. The receptors originated from a woman aged 40 to 50 in good health and CMV-seronegative. CDR3s include the opening cysteine and the closing phenylalanine or tryptophan. The D gene is left open where the match is weak.

d_gene,v_gene,j_gene,CDR3aa,CDR3nt
TRBD2,TRBV6-5,TRBJ2-1,CASNVAGGRSEQFF,TGTGCCAGCAACGTAGCGGGAGGGCGAAGTGAGCAGTTCTTC
.,TRBV7-9,TRBJ1-3,CASSLDTGNTIYF,TGTGCCAGCAGCTTAGACACTGGAAACACCATATATTTT
TRBD2,TRBV7-6,TRBJ2-2,CASSPSSGRGDTGELFF,TGTGCCAGCAGCCCATCTAGCGGGAGGGGAGACACCGGGGAGCTGTTTTTT
.,TRBV15,TRBJ2-2,CATSRDTLHNTGELFF,TGTGCCACCAGCAGAGATACTCTCCATAACACCGGGGAGCTGTTTTTT
TRBD2,TRBV30,TRBJ2-1,CAFRDIREGHNEQFF,TGTGCCTTCCGGGACATCCGGGAGGGCCACAATGAGCAGTTCTTC
.,TRBV19,TRBJ1-4,CASSPFGREAEKLFF,TGTGCCAGTAGTCCCTTTGGGAGGGAGGCGGAAAAACTGTTTTTT
.,TRBV7-2,TRBJ2-7,CASSLGPVGQSPEQYF,TGTGCCAGCAGCTTAGGCCCCGTAGGACAGTCTCCCGAGCAGTACTTC
TRBD2,TRBV27,TRBJ2-1,CASGGSIMNEQFF,TGTGCCAGCGGCGGGAGTATCATGAATGAGCAGTTCTTC
TRBD1,TRBV25-1,TRBJ1-5,CASLMDRVTNQPQHF,TGTGCCAGTCTGATGGACAGGGTAACGAATCAGCCCCAGCATTTT
.,TRBV9,TRBJ2-1,CASSVGGEPYNEQFF,TGTGCCAGCAGCGTAGGGGGGGAGCCTTACAATGAGCAGTTCTTC
TRBD2,TRBV9,TRBJ2-7,CASSAPTSGRYEQYF,TGTGCCAGCAGCGCCCCCACTAGCGGGAGATACGAGCAGTACTTC
TRBD2,TRBV10-1,TRBJ2-3,CASSEVAGVTDTQYF,TGCGCCAGCAGTGAGGTTGCGGGAGTCACAGATACGCAGTATTTT
TRBD1,TRBV11-1,TRBJ1-1,CASSVAQGWYTEAFF,TGTGCCAGCAGCGTCGCACAGGGGTGGTACACTGAAGCTTTCTTT
TRBD1,TRBV29-1,TRBJ1-5,CSVRQGDAAQHF,TGCAGCGTTCGACAGGGGGATGCGGCCCAGCATTTT
.,TRBV7-3,TRBJ2-7,CASSLTTSKGEQYF,TGTGCCAGCAGCTTAACCACTTCAAAGGGGGAGCAGTACTTC
.,TRBV7-9,TRBJ2-7,CASSLAGQVEQYF,TGTGCCAGCAGCTTAGCGGGCCAGGTCGAGCAGTACTTC
TRBD2,TRBV7-9,TRBJ2-7,CASSPSLAAYEQYF,TGTGCCAGCAGCCCTTCACTAGCGGCCTACGAGCAGTACTTC